This T cell receptor beta chain was sequenced in a study of shared clonotypes between healthy human individuals. Across the whole study: CD4 naive and CD4 memory each took three plates per donor, while CD8 naive took two and CD8 memory one.

The CDR3 is made up of 12 amino acids. CDR1 LGHNA and CDR2 YNFKEQ come from the germline V gene. Trimming at V came to 5 bases and at J to 12 bases, leaving 6 bases not matched to a gene. The DNA input per sorted-subset replicate PCR was roughly 180 ng, corresponding to tens of thousands of T cell genomes. Clones were read by immunoSEQ multiplex PCR, and TCRdb kept only the in-frame ones, dropping some. This sample yields some 2,500,000 clones, of which around 92% are seen a single time; 0.37% belongs to the top ten. The study drew its donors from healthy HIV-negative adults without recent acute infections or vaccinations. All donors were Caucasian adults living in Nashville, Tennessee.

The receptor's source is a man aged 18 to 30 in good health. Some clones in this sample may be carry-over from other donors' samples. The chain carries TRBV4-2 and TRBJ2-7; 11 bases match TRBD2. The sequencing input was naive CD4+ T cells from PBMCs. The subset denotes: CD45RA+ positively selected. The CDR3 reads CASSGPGTSGYF. The CDR3 DNA is TGTGCCAGCAGCGGGCCCGGGACTAGCGGGTACTTC.